One sample yielded the 23 T cell receptor beta chains listed below, sequenced in a study of CD8 T cells in Susac syndrome. cDNA came from approximately 0.5 to 1 ug RNA primed by random hexamers. MiXCR, applied by TCRdb to the immunoSEQ multiplex PCR reads, yields one record per CDR3 protein. The data contain roughly 28,000 distinct CDR3 sequences, around 95% of them singletons. Sequencing was carried out using CD8+ T cells from PBMCs. These receptors were obtained from a human donor in good health.

The chain has TRBV4-3 and TRBJ1-1; D is perhaps TRBD1 (6 bases). V gave up 4 bases and J gave up 0 bases, with 9 bases separating them. This CDR3 has 14 amino acids. Germline CDR1 LGHNA, CDR2 YSLEER. The CDR3 here is CASSLTGMNTEAFF. The CDR3 DNA reads as TGCGCCAGCAGCCTCACAGGGATGAACACTGAAGCTTTCTTT.

The V and J genes are TRBV6-2 or TRBV6-3 and TRBJ2-7; D not certain. Germline V gene data show CDR1 as MNHEY and CDR2 as SVGEGT. Trimming removed 4 bases at V and 5 bases at J, with 15 bases between. This CDR3 has 14 residues. The CDR3 nucleotides are TGTGCCAGCAGTTGGAGAGACGGGCGGAACGAGCAGTACTTC. Translating it yields CASSWRDGRNEQYF.

This sequence joins TRBV6-2 or TRBV6-3 and TRBJ2-1, with D unresolved. Germline V gene data show CDR1 as MNHEY and CDR2 as SVGEGT. The germline V and J ends were trimmed by 8 bases and 9 bases, with 14 bases remaining between them. The CDR3 runs 12 residues. CDR3 nucleotides: TGTGCCAGCGGGCCTGGGTGGCTTGAGCAGTTCTTC. Translation gives CASGPGWLEQFF.

This clonotype was detected only once. V is TRBV12-5 and J is TRBJ2-1; 7 positions match TRBD1. The CDR3 length is 13 residues. The J segment lost 10 bases and the V segment lost 2 bases, leaving 5 bases of the junction unmatched. Germline lookup yields CDR1 LGHNT and CDR2 FRNRAP. The CDR3 nucleotides are TGTGCTAGTGGTTTGCCACCAGGGGGAGAGCAGTTCTTC. It yields the protein CASGLPPGGEQFF.

This sequence joins TRBV9 and TRBJ2-5; 8 bases align to TRBD2. V dropped 4 bases and J dropped 4; count of bases not matched to a gene: 15. CDR1 and CDR2 from the germline V gene are SGDLS and YYNGEE. CDR3 length: 17 amino acids. CDR3 DNA: TGTGCCAGCAGCTCCCAACCACGGGGGGGTGATAGAGAGACCCAGTACTTC. It is translated as CASSSQPRGGDRETQYF.

The chain recombines TRBV27 with TRBJ1-4; 7 nucleotides line up with TRBD1. V lost 5 bases and J lost 7; bases outside the gene matches: 16. The CDR3 contains 17 residues. Germline CDR1 reads MNHEY; CDR2 reads SMNVEV (reference sequence). In DNA form, the CDR3 reads TGTGCCAGCAGTAGTAACACAGGGGATTTGGGGCGTGAAAAACTGTTTTTT. Protein sequence: CASSSNTGDLGREKLFF.

The chain joins TRBV6-1 to TRBJ2-1, with 13 bases identical to TRBD2. Germline V gene sequence: CDR1 MNHNS, CDR2 SASEGT. The CDR3 loop spans 17 amino acids. V shed 3 bases, J shed 6 bases, and the junction held 8 bases outside the gene matches. In nucleotides, the CDR3 is TGTGCCAGCAGTGAGGTACTAGCGGGGGGGCCGGGCAATGAGCAGTTCTTC. Protein: CASSEVLAGGPGNEQFF.

This chain links TRBV5-1 with TRBJ1-2; D remains ambiguous. The CDR3 consists of 15 residues. Trimming took 0 bases from V and 0 from J, leaving 9 bases between them. Germline values: CDR1 SGHRS, CDR2 YFSETQ. CDR3 region: CASSLESASNYGYTF. Written as DNA, the CDR3 is TGCGCCAGCAGCTTGGAGTCAGCCTCTAACTATGGCTACACCTTC.

This clonotype has a handful of counts. The chain joins TRBV27 to TRBJ2-7; D is tentatively TRBD1 or TRBD2 (5 bases each). The CDR3 spans 14 residues. CDR1 and CDR2 from the germline V gene are MNHEY and SMNVEV (reference sequence). Trimming stripped 3 bases from V and 5 bases from J, with 14 bases between. CDR3 loop: CASSLGPNPNEQYF. The DNA of the CDR3 is TGTGCCAGCAGTTTGGGACCTAACCCCAACGAGCAGTACTTC.

This chain uses TRBV7-9 with TRBJ2-5, with 7 bases that match TRBD1. The germline V gene has CDR1 SEHNR and CDR2 FQNEAQ (reference sequence). This CDR3 has 13 amino acids. The J segment lost 3 bases and the V segment lost 2 bases, leaving 0 bases of the junction unmatched. CDR3 protein: CASSLTGEETQYF. The CDR3 region has the DNA TGTGCCAGCAGCTTAACAGGGGAAGAGACCCAGTACTTC.

The J gene is TRBJ2-1, the V gene TRBV5-4, with D tentatively TRBD2 (6 bases). V was clipped by 4 bases and J by 1 base, with 15 bases between them. Germline values: CDR1 SGHNT, CDR2 YYREEE (reference sequence). This CDR3 is built from 16 residues. CDR3 DNA: TGTGCCAGCAGCCCCCTTACGGGGGTTTCCTACAATGAGCAGTTCTTC. Amino acids: CASSPLTGVSYNEQFF.

The count of this clonotype is one. This chain joins TRBV27 and TRBJ2-5, with 7 nucleotides matching TRBD1. Germline V gene data show CDR1 as MNHEY and CDR2 as SMNVEV (reference sequence). V shed 3 bases, J shed 2 bases, and the junction held 6 bases outside the gene matches. CDR3 length: 15 amino acids. CDR3 residues: CASSFRRQGQETQYF. The DNA for the CDR3 is TGTGCCAGCAGTTTTAGGAGACAGGGACAAGAGACCCAGTACTTC.

This chain links TRBV5-5 with TRBJ1-2; D possibly corresponds to TRBD1 (6 bases). The CDR3 sequence is 15 residues long. The germline V and J ends were trimmed by 0 bases and 1 base, with 10 bases remaining between them. CDR1 and CDR2 (germline): SGHKS, YYEKEE (reference sequence). CDR3 region: CASSLAGQNNYGYTF. CDR3 in DNA: TGTGCCAGCAGCTTGGCTGGACAGAATAACTATGGCTACACCTTC.

V and J are TRBV7-9 and TRBJ1-2; D gene unclear. Germline V gives CDR1 SEHNR, CDR2 FQNEAQ (reference sequence). V was clipped by 2 bases and J by 2 bases, with 21 bases between them. The CDR3 is made up of 18 amino acids. The CDR3 coding sequence is TGTGCCAGCAGCTTATGGGGTACGGAACAAGGAACGAACTATGGCTACACCTTC. Translated: CASSLWGTEQGTNYGYTF.

The V and J genes are TRBV27 and TRBJ2-1; D is unresolved. The CDR3 has 15 residues. CDR1 and CDR2 (germline): MNHEY, SMNVEV (reference sequence). Trimming left V 2 bases short and J 4 bases short, with 12 bases between. CDR3 sequence reads: CASSLQSGTYNEQFF. The DNA of the CDR3 is TGTGCCAGCAGTTTACAGTCAGGCACGTACAATGAGCAGTTCTTC.

This chain links TRBV6-2 or TRBV6-3 with TRBJ1-1, with D possibly matching TRBD1 (5 bases). CDR1 is MNHEY, CDR2 SVGEGT, per germline. V was pared by 2 bases and J by 0 bases, with 10 bases between. The CDR3 spans 15 residues. Here the CDR3 reads CASSYGGDMNTEAFF. The CDR3 bases are TGTGCCAGCAGTTACGGGGGGGATATGAACACTGAAGCTTTCTTT.

J is TRBJ2-3 and V is TRBV7-8; tentative D call: TRBD1 (6 bases). V lost 3 bases to trimming and J lost 2 bases, with 15 bases between them. This CDR3 comprises 16 residues. Germline-derived CDR1 and CDR2 are SGHVS and FQNEAQ. For the CDR3, the DNA is TGTGCCAGCAGCTTGCGACAGGCAGCCGTCACAGATACGCAGTATTTT. It yields the protein CASSLRQAAVTDTQYF.

The V call is TRBV18, the J call TRBJ2-1, with 7 bases that match TRBD1. V was clipped by 6 bases and J by 9 bases; unmatched bases: 2. The CDR3 has 11 residues. Germline values: CDR1 KGHSH, CDR2 LQKENI. DNA for the CDR3: TGTGCCAGCTCGTCAGGGGGTGAGCAGTTCTTC. Its translation: CASSSGGEQFF.

The chain employs TRBV4-3 and TRBJ2-7; tentative D call: TRBD1 (5 bases). Per the germline V gene, CDR1 is LGHNA and CDR2 is YSLEER. Trimming pared 0 bases from V and 4 bases from J, leaving 10 bases between. The CDR3 runs to 14 residues. CDR3 protein: CASSQDLQGYEQYF. In nucleotides, the CDR3 is TGCGCCAGCAGCCAAGATCTCCAGGGTTACGAGCAGTACTTC.

The chain carries TRBV6-2 or TRBV6-3 and TRBJ1-1, with a weak D call TRBD1 (5 bases). The CDR3 runs 15 residues. Germline CDR1 MNHEY, CDR2 SVGEGT. V shed 6 bases and J shed 3 bases, with 17 bases lying between them. CDR3 DNA: TGTGCCAGCAGCGAAACCCGGGGGGAAGACACTGAAGCTTTCTTT. Translation: CASSETRGEDTEAFF.

The V and J genes are TRBV4-3 and TRBJ2-5; D is ambiguous. The CDR3 spans 13 residues. Germline V gene data show CDR1 as LGHNA and CDR2 as YSLEER. The V and J ends lost 3 bases and 1 base respectively, with 6 bases between them. The CDR3 bases are TGCGCCAGCAGCCAGGATAGCCAAGAGACCCAGTACTTC. It encodes CASSQDSQETQYF.

The J gene is TRBJ1-5, the V gene TRBV6-2 or TRBV6-3; D not certain. Deletions cut 7 bases from V and 4 bases from J, with 14 bases between. The CDR3 extends over 14 amino acids. Germline V lookup: CDR1 MNHEY, CDR2 SVGEGT. The CDR3, as DNA: TGTGCCAGCACCCCAGTAGGCGGGAATCAGCCCCAGCATTTT. This encodes CASTPVGGNQPQHF.

The V gene is TRBV7-2, the J gene TRBJ1-1; 10 bases map to TRBD1. The V gene end was trimmed by 0 bases and the J gene end by 4 bases; junction bases not matched to a gene: 2. CDR3 size: 15 residues. Germline V gene sequence: CDR1 SGHTA, CDR2 FQGNSA. The DNA for the CDR3 is TGTGCCAGCAGCTTAGCAGGACAGGGGGGCACTGAAGCTTTCTTT. Translation: CASSLAGQGGTEAFF.